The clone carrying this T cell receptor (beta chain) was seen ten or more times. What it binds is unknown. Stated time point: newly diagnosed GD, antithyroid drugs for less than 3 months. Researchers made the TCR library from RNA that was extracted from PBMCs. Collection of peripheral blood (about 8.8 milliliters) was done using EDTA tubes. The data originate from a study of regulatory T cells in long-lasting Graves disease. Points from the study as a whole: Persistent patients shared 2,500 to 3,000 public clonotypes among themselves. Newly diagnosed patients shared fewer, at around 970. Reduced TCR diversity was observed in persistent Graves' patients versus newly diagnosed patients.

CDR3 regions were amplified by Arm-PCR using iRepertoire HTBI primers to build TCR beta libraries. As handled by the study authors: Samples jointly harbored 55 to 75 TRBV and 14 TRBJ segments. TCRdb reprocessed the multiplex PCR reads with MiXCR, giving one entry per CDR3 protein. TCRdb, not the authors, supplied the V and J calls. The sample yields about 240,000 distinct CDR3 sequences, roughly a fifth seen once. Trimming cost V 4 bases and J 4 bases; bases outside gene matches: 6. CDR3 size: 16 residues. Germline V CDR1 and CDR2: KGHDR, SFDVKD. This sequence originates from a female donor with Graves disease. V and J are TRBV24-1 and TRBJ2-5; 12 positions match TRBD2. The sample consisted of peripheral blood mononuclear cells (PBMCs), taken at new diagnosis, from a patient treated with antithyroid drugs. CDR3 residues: CATSDGGLAGVETQYF. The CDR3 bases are TGTGCCACCAGTGACGGGGGACTAGCGGGTGTAGAGACCCAGTACTTC.